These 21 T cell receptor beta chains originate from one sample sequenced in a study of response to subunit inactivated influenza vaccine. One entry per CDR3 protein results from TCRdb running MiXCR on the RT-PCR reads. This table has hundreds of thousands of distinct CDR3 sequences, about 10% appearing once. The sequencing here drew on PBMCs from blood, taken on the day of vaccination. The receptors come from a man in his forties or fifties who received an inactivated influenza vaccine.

The CDR3 loop is CSARTGVTNQPQHF. The CDR3 bases are TGCAGTGCTAGGACAGGGGTAACCAATCAGCCCCAGCATTTT. This chain links TRBV20-1 with TRBJ1-5, with 8 bases that match TRBD1. The CDR3 extends over 14 amino acids. V lost 3 bases and J lost 3; bases outside the gene matches: 4. Germline values: CDR1 DFQATT, CDR2 SNEGSKA (reference sequence).

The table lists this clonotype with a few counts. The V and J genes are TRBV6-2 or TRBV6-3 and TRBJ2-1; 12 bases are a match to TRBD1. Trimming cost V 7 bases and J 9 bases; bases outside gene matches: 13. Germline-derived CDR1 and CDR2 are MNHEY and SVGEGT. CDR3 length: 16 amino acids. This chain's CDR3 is CASTSGDRGQWIEQFF. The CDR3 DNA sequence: TGTGCCAGCACCTCCGGGGACAGGGGGCAGTGGATTGAGCAGTTCTTC.

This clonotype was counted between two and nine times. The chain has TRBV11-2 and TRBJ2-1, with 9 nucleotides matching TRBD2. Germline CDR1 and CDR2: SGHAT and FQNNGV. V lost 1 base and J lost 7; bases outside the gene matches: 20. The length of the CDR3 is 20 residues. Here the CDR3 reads CASSLVLYRGAGGALNEQFF. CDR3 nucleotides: TGTGCCAGCAGCTTAGTTTTGTACCGGGGGGCGGGAGGGGCGTTAAATGAGCAGTTCTTC.

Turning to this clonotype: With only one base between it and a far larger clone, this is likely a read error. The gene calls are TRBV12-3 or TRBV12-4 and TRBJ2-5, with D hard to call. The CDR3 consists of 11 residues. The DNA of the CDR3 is TGTGCCAGCAGTCACCAAGAGACCCACTACTTC. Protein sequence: CASSHQETHYF.

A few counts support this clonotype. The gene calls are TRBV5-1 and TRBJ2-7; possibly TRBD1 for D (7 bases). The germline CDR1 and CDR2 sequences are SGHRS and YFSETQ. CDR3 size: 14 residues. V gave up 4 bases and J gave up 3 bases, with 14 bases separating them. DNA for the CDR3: TGCGCCAGCAGCCCGGCGGGACAGCTCTACGAGCAGTACTTC. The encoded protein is CASSPAGQLYEQYF. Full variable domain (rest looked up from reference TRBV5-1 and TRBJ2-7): KAGVTQTPRYLIKTRGQQVTLSCSPISGHRSVSWYQQTPGQGLQFLFEYFSETQRNKGNFPGRFSGRQFSNSRSEMNVSTLELGDSALYLCASSPAGQLYEQYFGPGTRLTVT.

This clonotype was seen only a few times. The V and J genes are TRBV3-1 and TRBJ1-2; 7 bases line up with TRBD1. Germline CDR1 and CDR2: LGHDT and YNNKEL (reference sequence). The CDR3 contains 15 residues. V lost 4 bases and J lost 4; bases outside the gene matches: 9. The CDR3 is CASSPRQGSGYGYTF. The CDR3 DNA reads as TGTGCCAGCAGCCCCCGACAGGGATCAGGCTATGGCTACACCTTC.

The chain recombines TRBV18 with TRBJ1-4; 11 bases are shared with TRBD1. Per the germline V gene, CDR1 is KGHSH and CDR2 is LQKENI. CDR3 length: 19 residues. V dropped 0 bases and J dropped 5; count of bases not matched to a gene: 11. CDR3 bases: TGTGCCAGCTCACCACCGAGGACAGGGGGCCGGGACCGAAATGAAAAACTGTTTTTT. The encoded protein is CASSPPRTGGRDRNEKLFF.

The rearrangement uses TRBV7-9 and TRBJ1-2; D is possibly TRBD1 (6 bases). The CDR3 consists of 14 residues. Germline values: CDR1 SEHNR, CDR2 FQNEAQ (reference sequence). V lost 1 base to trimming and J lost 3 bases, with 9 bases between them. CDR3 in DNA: TGTGCCAGCAGCTTAGAGGCAGGGGACTATGGCTACACCTTC. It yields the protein CASSLEAGDYGYTF.

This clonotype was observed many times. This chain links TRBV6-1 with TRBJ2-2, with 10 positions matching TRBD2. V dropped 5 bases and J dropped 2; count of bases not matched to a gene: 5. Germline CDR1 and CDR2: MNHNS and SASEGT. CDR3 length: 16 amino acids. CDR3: CASSRSGGTNTGELFF. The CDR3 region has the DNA TGTGCCAGCAGTCGTAGCGGGGGGACAAACACCGGGGAGCTGTTTTTT.

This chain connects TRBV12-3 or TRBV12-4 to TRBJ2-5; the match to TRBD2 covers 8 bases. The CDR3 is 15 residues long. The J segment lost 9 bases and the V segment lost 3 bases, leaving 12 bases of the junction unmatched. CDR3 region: CASSLGREVTWPQYF. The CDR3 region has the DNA TGTGCCAGCAGTTTGGGGCGGGAGGTCACGTGGCCCCAGTACTTC.

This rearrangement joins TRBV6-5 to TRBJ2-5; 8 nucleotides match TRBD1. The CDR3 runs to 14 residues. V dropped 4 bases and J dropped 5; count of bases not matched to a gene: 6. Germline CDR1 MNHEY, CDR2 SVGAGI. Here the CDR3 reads CASSSGQGSETQYF. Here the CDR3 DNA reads TGTGCCAGCAGTTCCGGACAGGGATCGGAGACCCAGTACTTC.

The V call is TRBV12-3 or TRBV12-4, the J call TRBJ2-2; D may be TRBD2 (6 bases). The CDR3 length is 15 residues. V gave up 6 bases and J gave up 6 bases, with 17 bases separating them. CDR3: CASSPPLGLPGELFF. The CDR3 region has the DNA TGTGCCAGCAGCCCCCCACTGGGACTCCCCGGGGAGCTGTTTTTT.

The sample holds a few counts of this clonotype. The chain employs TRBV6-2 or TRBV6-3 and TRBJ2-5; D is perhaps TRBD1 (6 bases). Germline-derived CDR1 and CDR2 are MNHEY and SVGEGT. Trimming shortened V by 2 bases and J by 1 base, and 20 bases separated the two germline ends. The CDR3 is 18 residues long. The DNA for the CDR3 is TGTGCCAGCAGTTACAACCCTACCGGGACAACACTCCAAGAGACCCAGTACTTC. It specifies CASSYNPTGTTLQETQYF.

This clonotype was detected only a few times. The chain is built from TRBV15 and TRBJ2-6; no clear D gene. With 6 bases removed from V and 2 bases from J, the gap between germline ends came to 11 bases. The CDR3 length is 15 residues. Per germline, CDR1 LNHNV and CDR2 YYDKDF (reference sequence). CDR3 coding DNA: TGTGCCACCAGGGACCTAGGTGCTGGGGCCAACGTCCTGACTTTC. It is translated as CATRDLGAGANVLTF. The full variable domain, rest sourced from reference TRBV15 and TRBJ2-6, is DAMVIQNPRYQVTQFGKPVTLSCSQTLNHNVMYWYQQKSSQAPKLLFHYYDKDFNNEADTPDNFQSRRPNTSFCFLDIRSPGLGDTAMYLCATRDLGAGANVLTFGAGSRLTVL.

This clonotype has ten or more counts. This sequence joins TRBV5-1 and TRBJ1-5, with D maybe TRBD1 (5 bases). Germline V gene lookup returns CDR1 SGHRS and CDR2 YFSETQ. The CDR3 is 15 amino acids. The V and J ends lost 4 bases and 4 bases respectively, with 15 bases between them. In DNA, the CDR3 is TGCGCCAGCAGCGAGGGACTCCACGAGAATCAGCCCCAGCATTTT. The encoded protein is CASSEGLHENQPQHF.

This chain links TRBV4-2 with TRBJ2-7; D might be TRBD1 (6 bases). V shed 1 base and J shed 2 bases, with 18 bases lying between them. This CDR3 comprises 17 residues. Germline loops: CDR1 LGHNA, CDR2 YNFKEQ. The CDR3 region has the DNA TGTGCCAGCAGCCAAGGTCAGTCGGGCAGGGGTACCTACGAGCAGTACTTC. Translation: CASSQGQSGRGTYEQYF.

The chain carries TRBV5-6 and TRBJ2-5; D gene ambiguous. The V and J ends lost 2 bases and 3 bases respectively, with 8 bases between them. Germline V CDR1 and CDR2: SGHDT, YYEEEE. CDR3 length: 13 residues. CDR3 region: CASSFAMEETQYF. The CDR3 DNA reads TGTGCCAGCAGCTTTGCGATGGAAGAGACCCAGTACTTC.

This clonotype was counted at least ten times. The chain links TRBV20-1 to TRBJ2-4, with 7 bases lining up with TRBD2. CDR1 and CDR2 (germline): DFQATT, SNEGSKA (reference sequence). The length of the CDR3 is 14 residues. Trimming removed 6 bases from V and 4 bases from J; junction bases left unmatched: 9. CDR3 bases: TGCAGTGCGTTAGAGCGGGGCGGTAAAAACATTCAGTACTTC. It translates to CSALERGGKNIQYF.

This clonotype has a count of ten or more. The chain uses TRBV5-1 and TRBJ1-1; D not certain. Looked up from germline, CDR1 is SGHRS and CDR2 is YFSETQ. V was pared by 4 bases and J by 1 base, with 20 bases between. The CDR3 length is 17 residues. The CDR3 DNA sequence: TGCGCCAGCAGCCCTGGAGGCCAGTTGTTATCGAACACTGAAGCTTTCTTT. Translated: CASSPGGQLLSNTEAFF. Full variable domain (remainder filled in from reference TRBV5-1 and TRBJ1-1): KAGVTQTPRYLIKTRGQQVTLSCSPISGHRSVSWYQQTPGQGLQFLFEYFSETQRNKGNFPGRFSGRQFSNSRSEMNVSTLELGDSALYLCASSPGGQLLSNTEAFFGQGTRLTVV.

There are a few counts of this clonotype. The CDR3 sequence: CASSQGAGTGQFF. The CDR3 nucleotides read TGCGCCAGCAGCCAAGGAGCAGGGACGGGGCAGTTCTTC. The gene calls are TRBV4-3 and TRBJ2-1; D is perhaps TRBD1 or TRBD2 (5 bases each). Germline CDR1 and CDR2: LGHNA and YSLEER. The CDR3 has 13 residues. V was cut by 1 base and J by 12 bases, with 13 bases left in between.

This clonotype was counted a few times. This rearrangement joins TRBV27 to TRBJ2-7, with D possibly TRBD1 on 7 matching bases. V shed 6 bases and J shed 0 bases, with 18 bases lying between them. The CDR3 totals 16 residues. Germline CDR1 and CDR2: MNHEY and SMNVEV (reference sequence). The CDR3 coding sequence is TGTGCCAGCAGATTCCGCGGGACAGAGAGCTCCTACGAGCAGTACTTC. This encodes CASRFRGTESSYEQYF.